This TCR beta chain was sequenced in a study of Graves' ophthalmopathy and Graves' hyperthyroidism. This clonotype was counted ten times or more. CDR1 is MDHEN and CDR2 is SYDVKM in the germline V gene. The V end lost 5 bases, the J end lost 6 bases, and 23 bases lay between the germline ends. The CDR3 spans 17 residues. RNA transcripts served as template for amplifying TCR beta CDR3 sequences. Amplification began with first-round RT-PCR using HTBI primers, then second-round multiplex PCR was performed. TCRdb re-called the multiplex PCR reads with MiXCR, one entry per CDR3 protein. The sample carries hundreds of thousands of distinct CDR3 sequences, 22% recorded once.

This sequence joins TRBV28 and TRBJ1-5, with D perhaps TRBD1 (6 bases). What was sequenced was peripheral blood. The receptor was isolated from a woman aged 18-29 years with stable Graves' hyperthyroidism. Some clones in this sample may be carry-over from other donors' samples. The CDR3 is CASSPPGRGLIGQPQHF. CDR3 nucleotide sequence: TGTGCCAGCAGTCCACCGGGGCGGGGGCTTATAGGTCAGCCCCAGCATTTT.